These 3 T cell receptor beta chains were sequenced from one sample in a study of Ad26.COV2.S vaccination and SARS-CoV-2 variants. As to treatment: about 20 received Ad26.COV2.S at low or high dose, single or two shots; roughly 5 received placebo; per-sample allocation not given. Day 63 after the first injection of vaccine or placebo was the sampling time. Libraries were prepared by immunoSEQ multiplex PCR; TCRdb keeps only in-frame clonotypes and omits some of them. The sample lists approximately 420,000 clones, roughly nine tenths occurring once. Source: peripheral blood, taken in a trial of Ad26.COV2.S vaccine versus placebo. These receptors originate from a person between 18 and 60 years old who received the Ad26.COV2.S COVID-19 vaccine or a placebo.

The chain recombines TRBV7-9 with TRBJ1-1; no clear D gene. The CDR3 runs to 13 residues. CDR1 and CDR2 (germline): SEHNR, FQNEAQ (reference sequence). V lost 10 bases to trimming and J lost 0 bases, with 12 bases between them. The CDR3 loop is CAIKGEVNTEAFF. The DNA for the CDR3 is TGTGCCATCAAGGGAGAAGTGAACACTGAAGCTTTCTTT.

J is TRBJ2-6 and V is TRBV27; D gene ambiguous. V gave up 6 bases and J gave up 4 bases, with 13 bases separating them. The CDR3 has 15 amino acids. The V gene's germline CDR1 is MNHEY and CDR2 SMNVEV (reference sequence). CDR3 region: CASSLTDSGANVLTF. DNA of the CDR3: TGTGCCAGCAGCCTAACCGATTCCGGGGCCAACGTCCTGACTTTC. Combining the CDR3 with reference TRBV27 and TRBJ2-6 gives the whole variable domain EAQVTQNPRYLITVTGKKLTVTCSQNMNHEYMSWYRQDPGLGLRQIYYSMNVEVTDKGDVPEGYKVSRKEKRNFPLILESPSPNQTSLYFCASSLTDSGANVLTFGAGSRLTVL.

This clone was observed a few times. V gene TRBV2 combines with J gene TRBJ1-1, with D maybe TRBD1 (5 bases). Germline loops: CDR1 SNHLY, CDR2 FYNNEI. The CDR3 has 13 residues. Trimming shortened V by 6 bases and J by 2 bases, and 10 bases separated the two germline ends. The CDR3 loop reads CASRFQGNTEAFF. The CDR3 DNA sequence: TGTGCCAGCAGGTTCCAGGGTAACACTGAAGCTTTCTTT.